This T cell receptor beta chain was recovered during a study of shared clonotypes between healthy human individuals. Whole-study findings and limits: The naive CD4 repertoires of a few donors were compared, and about 5% of clonotypes were shared.

On this clone itself: Its antigen is unidentified. Distinct nucleotide sequences in the sample also encode this CDR3.

Generated by immunoSEQ multiplex PCR, the TCRdb table keeps only in-frame clones and is missing some. The sample holds just over 2,000,000 clones; 85% to 95% are singletons and the top ten take about 0.13%. Per the germline V gene, CDR1 is ENHRY and CDR2 is SYGVKD. With 6 bases clipped from V and 0 bases from J, the junction kept 3 bases outside the gene matches. The CDR3 totals 14 residues. Healthy HIV-negative adults without recent acute infections or vaccinations served as donors. CD4+ cell separation produced CD45RA+ naive and CD45RA-negative memory subsets. The clonotype was recovered from a man aged 18 to 30 in good health. What was sequenced was naive CD4+ T cells sorted from blood. Subset noted: CD45RA+ positively selected. This chain joins TRBV10-3 and TRBJ2-3; 7 positions match TRBD2. The CDR3 DNA follows: TGTGCCATCAGGGGGGGGATTAGCACAGATACGCAGTATTTT. Its protein is CAIRGGISTDTQYF.